One and the same sample provided the 26 T cell receptor beta chains below, sequenced in a study of beta chain features in type 1 diabetes (dated by TCRdb to between 2018 and 2020). Broader findings and caveats from the paper: Type 1 diabetes patients showed a moderate but significant shortening of TCRB CDR3 length in all four CD4+ subsets.

Receptor libraries were prepared by the immunoSEQ multiplex PCR assay. All of the isolated RNA was reverse transcribed with the High Capacity cDNA Reverse Transcription Kit, so expressed TCRB transcripts were sequenced. In TCRdb, the immuneACCESS table is reduced to in-frame sequences with V and J assigned. These tables do not hold every clone; where another copy was compared, an unresolved V gene accounts for under half, and the others remain unexplained. The sample contains hundreds of thousands of clones, about 14% of them found a single time. The top ten constitute approximately 0.039% of the sample. For these TCRs, the target antigens are not known. The material sequenced was naive CD4+ T cells from blood. This specimen's cell subset or site label, per the study, means: true naive CD4+ T cells. Source of these receptors: a man younger than 30 with type 1 diabetes.

The table lists this clone with a few counts. J is TRBJ2-4 and V is TRBV29-1; TRBD2 agrees at 9 bases. The CDR3 consists of 13 residues. Germline trimming cut 7 bases from V and 4 bases from J; bases unmatched to any gene: 5. The germline V gene encodes CDR1 SQVTM and CDR2 ANQGSEA. CDR3 DNA sequence: TGCAGCGCAATAGCGGGGGAGAAAAACATTCAGTACTTC. Protein sequence: CSAIAGEKNIQYF.

This chain links TRBV30 with TRBJ1-1; D gene unclear. Germline CDR1 is GTSNPN and CDR2 is SVGIG (reference sequence). Trimming cost V 6 bases and J 5 bases, with 16 bases left between them. The CDR3 extends over 13 amino acids. The CDR3 DNA reads TGTGCCTGCACGGAGGGCCCCCAGACTGAAGCTTTCTTT. It yields the protein CACTEGPQTEAFF.

This clone came up a few times. The chain is built from TRBV9 and TRBJ2-1; 12 bases are shared with TRBD2. V shed 4 bases and J 7 bases; nucleotides not matched to a gene: 9. The germline CDR1 and CDR2 sequences are SGDLS and YYNGEE. The CDR3 loop spans 16 amino acids. This CDR3 reads CASSTRLAGAGNEQFF. The DNA of the CDR3 is TGTGCCAGCAGCACCCGACTAGCGGGAGCTGGGAATGAGCAGTTCTTC. Based on the CDR3 plus reference TRBV9 and TRBJ2-1, the full variable domain is DSGVTQTPKHLITATGQRVTLRCSPRSGDLSVYWYQQSLDQGLQFLIQYYNGEERAKGNILERFSAQQFPDLHSELNLSSLELGDSALYFCASSTRLAGAGNEQFFGPGTRLTVL.

This clone was counted between two and nine times. The chain uses TRBV9 and TRBJ2-1, with 9 nucleotides matching TRBD1. The CDR3 consists of 14 residues. Germline V CDR1 and CDR2: SGDLS, YYNGEE. The trim removed 4 bases at V and 13 bases at J, leaving 12 bases unmatched. The CDR3 region is CASSSGGQGMIQFF. The CDR3 region has the DNA TGTGCCAGCAGCAGCGGAGGACAGGGGATGATACAGTTCTTC.

A few counts support this clone. The chain has TRBV21-1 and TRBJ1-1. TRBV21-1 is described as a pseudogene. The CDR3 contains 18 residues. DNA for the CDR3: TGTGCCAGCAGCAAAAGAGGGGTACGGAGGGAAGCGTGCACTGAAGCTTTCTTT. Residues: CASSKRGVRREACTEAFF.

This chain uses TRBV5-1 with TRBJ2-1, with D maybe TRBD1 (6 bases). CDR1 is SGHRS and CDR2 is YFSETQ in the germline V gene. The V end lost 4 bases, the J end lost 4 bases, and 12 bases lay between the germline ends. This CDR3 is 14 amino acids long. The CDR3 protein is CASSPGTPYNEQFF. The CDR3 DNA reads TGCGCCAGCAGCCCCGGGACACCTTACAATGAGCAGTTCTTC.

In its sample, this clone was seen a few times. The chain links TRBV29-1 to TRBJ2-7; D is unclear. The V and J ends lost 6 bases and 6 bases respectively, with 21 bases between them. CDR3 length: 14 amino acids. Per germline, CDR1 SQVTM and CDR2 ANQGSEA. The CDR3 is CSVVGQVLSSEQYF. The CDR3 DNA reads TGCAGCGTCGTGGGTCAGGTTCTATCGTCCGAGCAGTACTTC.

This clone showed up just a few times. CDR3 sequence: CASSRTGYTGELFF. The DNA of the CDR3 is TGTGCCAGCAGTAGGACAGGTTACACCGGGGAGCTGTTTTTT. The V gene is TRBV25-1, the J gene TRBJ2-2; 7 bases map to TRBD1. CDR1 MGHDK and CDR2 SYGVNS come from the germline V gene. This CDR3 spans 14 amino acids. After removal of 5 bases from V and 3 bases from J, the junction contained 3 bases not matched to a gene.

This clone was observed a handful of times. This chain uses TRBV4-3 with TRBJ1-4; D is unresolved. Trimming took 0 bases from V and 4 from J, leaving 12 bases between them. Germline V CDR1 and CDR2: LGHNA, YSLEER. The CDR3 extends over 16 amino acids. This CDR3 is CASSQEGEGGNEKLFF. CDR3 in DNA: TGCGCCAGCAGCCAAGAGGGAGAGGGCGGTAATGAAAAACTGTTTTTT.

This chain joins TRBV30 and TRBJ1-1; D not certain. The V gene lost 3 bases and the J gene lost 0 bases, with 11 bases spanning the gap. The CDR3 runs 14 residues. CDR1 GTSNPN and CDR2 SVGIG come from the germline V gene (reference sequence). This chain's CDR3 is CAWRRGSVNTEAFF. In DNA form, the CDR3 reads TGTGCCTGGAGGCGCGGGTCGGTGAACACTGAAGCTTTCTTT.

This clone was counted between two and nine times. The gene calls are TRBV14 and TRBJ2-1; D is possibly TRBD2 (6 bases). The V gene lost 1 base and the J gene lost 9 bases, with 10 bases spanning the gap. The CDR3 contains 13 residues. Per the germline V gene, CDR1 is SGHDN and CDR2 is FVKESK. CDR3 sequence reads: CASSQAGGAEQFF. CDR3 DNA: TGTGCCAGCAGCCAAGCTGGCGGGGCTGAGCAGTTCTTC. Based on the CDR3 plus reference TRBV14 and TRBJ2-1, the full variable domain is EAGVTQFPSHSVIEKGQTVTLRCDPISGHDNLYWYRRVMGKEIKFLLHFVKESKQDESGMPNNRFLAERTGGTYSTLKVQPAELEDSGVYFCASSQAGGAEQFFGPGTRLTVL.

This clone was picked up a small number of times. This chain connects TRBV7-9 to TRBJ2-5; D ambiguous. The length of the CDR3 is 14 residues. CDR1 is SEHNR, CDR2 FQNEAQ, per germline (reference sequence). Trimming stripped 7 bases from V and 2 bases from J, with 14 bases between. The CDR3 reads CASTRSGSQETQYF. As DNA, the CDR3 is TGTGCCAGCACCAGATCCGGGTCTCAAGAGACCCAGTACTTC.

The gene calls are TRBV7-9 and TRBJ2-3, with a possible D match to TRBD1 (5 bases). Germline loops: CDR1 SEHNR, CDR2 FQNEAQ (reference sequence). V was cut by 6 bases and J by 3 bases, with 10 bases left in between. The CDR3 loop spans 13 amino acids. The CDR3 loop reads CASSLPGTDTQYF. The CDR3 DNA follows: TGTGCCAGCAGTTTGCCAGGGACAGATACGCAGTATTTT. The full variable domain, rest sourced from reference TRBV7-9 and TRBJ2-3, is DTGVSQNPRHKITKRGQNVTFRCDPISEHNRLYWYRQTLGQGPEFLTYFQNEAQLEKSRLLSDRFSAERPKGSFSTLEIQRTEQGDSAMYLCASSLPGTDTQYFGPGTRLTVL.

The V gene is TRBV7-9, the J gene TRBJ2-1, with a weak D call TRBD1 (5 bases). The ends were cut back, 11 bases at V and 6 bases at J, with 17 bases in the middle. Germline V gene data show CDR1 as SEHNR and CDR2 as FQNEAQ (reference sequence). The CDR3 contains 13 residues. CDR3 region: CALGAKGRNEQFF. The CDR3 DNA reads as TGTGCCCTAGGCGCTAAGGGGCGCAATGAGCAGTTCTTC.

The gene calls are TRBV19 and TRBJ1-1, with a weak D call TRBD1 (5 bases). The germline V gene has CDR1 LNHDA and CDR2 SQIVND (reference sequence). Trimming cost V 5 bases and J 4 bases, with 11 bases left between them. CDR3 length: 13 residues. CDR3: CASSQMRGTEAFF. CDR3 nucleotides: TGTGCCAGTAGTCAGATGAGGGGCACTGAAGCTTTCTTT.

This clone was detected only a few times. This sequence joins TRBV27 and TRBJ1-2; D is undetermined. Germline assignment: CDR1 MNHEY and CDR2 SMNVEV (reference sequence). This CDR3 contains 13 residues. Trimming took off 8 bases at V and 8 bases at J, with 18 bases between the two ends. CDR3 sequence reads: CASAGWGIEGYTF. The CDR3 DNA reads as TGTGCCAGCGCTGGGTGGGGAATTGAAGGCTACACCTTC.

This rearrangement joins TRBV7-3 to TRBJ2-2; possible D gene TRBD1, 7 bases. The CDR3 is 15 residues long. Deletions cut 5 bases from V and 4 bases from J, with 14 bases between. Germline CDR1 and CDR2: SGHTA and FQGTGA. Here the CDR3 DNA reads TGTGCCAGCAGCCCAGGGGGACTGGGCACCGGGGAGCTGTTTTTT. Protein product: CASSPGGLGTGELFF.

The chain has TRBV11-3 and TRBJ2-2, with D maybe TRBD2 (5 bases). This CDR3 is built from 13 residues. Trimming took off 4 bases at V and 5 bases at J, with 8 bases between the two ends. Germline loops: CDR1 SGHNT, CDR2 YENEEA. CDR3 nucleotide sequence: TGTGCCAGCAGCTCGAGGGTGACCGGGGAGCTGTTTTTT. Residues: CASSSRVTGELFF.

This clone was seen a few times. This chain uses TRBV6-5 with TRBJ1-2; TRBD1 might be the D (5 bases). V was pared by 4 bases and J by 7 bases, with 16 bases between. The V gene's germline CDR1 is MNHEY and CDR2 SVGAGI. The CDR3 is 14 residues long. CDR3 sequence (DNA): TGTGCCAGCAGTTCCCCACAGGTTATGGGTGGCTACACCTTC. The encoded protein is CASSSPQVMGGYTF.

The chain carries TRBV4-1 and TRBJ2-3, with TRBD2 as a possible D gene (6 bases). Germline V lookup: CDR1 MGHRA, CDR2 YSYEKL. The CDR3 totals 16 residues. Trimming shortened V by 0 bases and J by 6 bases, and 16 bases separated the two germline ends. Written as DNA, the CDR3 is TGCGCCAGCAGCCAAGATTCGAACCGACTAGGCGATACGCAGTATTTT. The encoded protein is CASSQDSNRLGDTQYF.

J is TRBJ2-3 and V is TRBV7-9; 11 nucleotides match TRBD2. In germline, CDR1 is SEHNR, CDR2 FQNEAQ (reference sequence). The CDR3 spans 15 residues. V dropped 7 bases and J dropped 1; count of bases not matched to a gene: 4. The CDR3 loop is CASNKLAGGTDTQYF. The CDR3 nucleotides are TGTGCCAGCAACAAACTAGCGGGGGGCACAGATACGCAGTATTTT.

This clone turned up a few times. The rearrangement links TRBV29-1 to TRBJ2-3, with D maybe TRBD2 (6 bases). V lost 6 bases and J 3 bases, leaving 16 bases between the germline ends. Looked up from germline, CDR1 is SQVTM and CDR2 is ANQGSEA. The CDR3 sequence is 14 residues long. The CDR3, as DNA: TGCAGCGTCCAACTACAGGAGGGGACAGATACGCAGTATTTT. It codes for CSVQLQEGTDTQYF.

For the CDR3, the DNA is TGTGCCAGCAGCCCCGACGGATACTCCTACAATGAGCAGTTCTTC. This encodes CASSPDGYSYNEQFF. This sequence joins TRBV7-2 and TRBJ2-1; no clear D gene. CDR3 size: 15 residues. Per germline, CDR1 SGHTA and CDR2 FQGNSA. The germline V and J ends were trimmed by 5 bases and 0 bases, with 11 bases remaining between them.

Notes on this clone: This sample includes further DNA sequences coding for the same CDR3. This sequence joins TRBV18 and TRBJ2-5, with D unclear. V dropped 3 bases and J dropped 1 base, with 6 bases sitting between them. This CDR3 comprises 13 residues. CDR1 is KGHSH and CDR2 is LQKENI in the germline V gene. The CDR3: CASSPPSQETQYF. The DNA of the CDR3 is TGTGCCAGCTCACCCCCGTCCCAAGAGACCCAGTACTTC.

This chain joins TRBV27 and TRBJ2-1; TRBD1 or TRBD2 may be the D gene (5 bases each). CDR1 and CDR2 from the germline V gene are MNHEY and SMNVEV (reference sequence). This CDR3 has 15 residues. Trimming took off 3 bases at V and 6 bases at J, with 15 bases between the two ends. CDR3 amino acids: CASSLWGSGANEQFF. The CDR3 DNA is TGTGCCAGCAGTTTGTGGGGGTCCGGCGCCAATGAGCAGTTCTTC.

This clone was seen a handful of times. The V gene is TRBV16, the J gene TRBJ2-7, with D perhaps given as TRBD1 or TRBD2 (6 bases each). V dropped 6 bases and J dropped 7 bases, with 16 bases sitting between them. Germline lookup yields CDR1 KGHSY and CDR2 FQNENV. The CDR3 loop spans 13 amino acids. The CDR3 region is CASSLGGFEEQYF. The CDR3 nucleotides read TGTGCCAGCAGTCTAGGGGGGTTCGAAGAGCAGTACTTC. Drawing the rest from reference TRBV16 and TRBJ2-7, the complete variable domain is GEEVAQTPKHLVRGEGQKAKLYCAPIKGHSYVFWYQQVLKNEFKFLISFQNENVFDETGMPKERFSAKCLPNSPCSLEIQATKLEDSAVYFCASSLGGFEEQYFGPGTRLTVT.